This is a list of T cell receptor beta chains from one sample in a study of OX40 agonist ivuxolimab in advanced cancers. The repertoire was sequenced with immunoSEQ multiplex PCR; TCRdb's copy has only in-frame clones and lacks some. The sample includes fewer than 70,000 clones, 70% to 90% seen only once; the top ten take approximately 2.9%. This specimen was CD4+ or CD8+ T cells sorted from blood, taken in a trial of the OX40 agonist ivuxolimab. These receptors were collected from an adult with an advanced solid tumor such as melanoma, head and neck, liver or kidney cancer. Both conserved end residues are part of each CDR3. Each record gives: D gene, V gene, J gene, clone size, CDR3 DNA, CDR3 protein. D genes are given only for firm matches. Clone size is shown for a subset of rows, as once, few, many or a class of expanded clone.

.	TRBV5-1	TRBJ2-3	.	TGCGCCAGCAGCTTGGAACCCACCACAGATACGCAGTATTTT	CASSLEPTTDTQYF
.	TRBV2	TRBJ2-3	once	TGTGCCAGCAACCCGGCAGGGTACACAGATACGCAGTATTTT	CASNPAGYTDTQYF
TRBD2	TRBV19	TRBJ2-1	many	TGTGCCAGTAGTTTGCTAGCGGGAGCGGGAAATGAGCAGTTCTTC	CASSLLAGAGNEQFF
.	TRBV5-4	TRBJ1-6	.	TGTGCCAGCAGCTTGGATCAGAATTCACCCCTCCACTTT	CASSLDQNSPLHF
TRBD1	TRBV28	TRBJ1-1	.	TGTGCCAGCAGTGAGGGACAGGCGAACACTGAAGCTTTCTTT	CASSEGQANTEAFF
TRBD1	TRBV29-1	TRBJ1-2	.	TGCAGCGTTGTGATTGCGGGGGCAGGGGGATATGGCTATGGCTACACCTTC	CSVVIAGAGGYGYGYTF
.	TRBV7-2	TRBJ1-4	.	TGTGCCAGCGGCCCCGGGTACGGGATCGATGAAAAACTGTTTTTT	CASGPGYGIDEKLFF
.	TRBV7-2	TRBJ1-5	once	TGTGCCAGCAGCTTAGGGGGGGTGAGACAGCCCCAGCATTTT	CASSLGGVRQPQHF
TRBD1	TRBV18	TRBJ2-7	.	TGTGCCAGCTCCCTGGACAGGACTTACTACGAGCAGTACTTC	CASSLDRTYYEQYF
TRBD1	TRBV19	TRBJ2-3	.	TGTGCCAGTAGTGCCCGGGACAGGGGCACAGATACGCAGTATTTT	CASSARDRGTDTQYF
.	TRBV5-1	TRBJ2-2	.	TGCGCCAGCAGCGAGGAACCTGGGGCCGGGGAGCTGTTTTTT	CASSEEPGAGELFF
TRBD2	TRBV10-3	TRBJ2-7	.	TGTGCCATCAGACCGGGACTAGCACACCCCTACGAGCAGTACTTC	CAIRPGLAHPYEQYF
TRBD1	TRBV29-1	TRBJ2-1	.	TGCAGCGTCCAGTCAGGGGGAGATGAGCAGTTCTTC	CSVQSGGDEQFF
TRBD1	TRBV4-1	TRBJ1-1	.	TGCACCAGCAGCCAAGCGGGGACAGGAGGGAACACTGAAGCTTTCTTT	CTSSQAGTGGNTEAFF
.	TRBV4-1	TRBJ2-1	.	TGCGCCAGCAGCACCAGCGTCGGCGCTGAGCAGTTCTTC	CASSTSVGAEQFF
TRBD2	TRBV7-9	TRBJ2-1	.	TGTGCCAGCAGCTTGCTAGCGGGGGGATACAATGAGCAGTTCTTC	CASSLLAGGYNEQFF
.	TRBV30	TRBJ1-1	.	TGTGCCTGGATGATGAGGACAGAAGCTTTCTTT	CAWMMRTEAFF
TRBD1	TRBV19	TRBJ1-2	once	TGTGCCAGTAGTCCCTCTCGAGACAGGGCCTATGGCTACACCTTC	CASSPSRDRAYGYTF
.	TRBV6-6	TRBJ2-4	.	TGTGCCAGCAGCCAGGAAAAAAACATTCAGTACTTC	CASSQEKNIQYF
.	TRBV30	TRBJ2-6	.	TGTGCCTGGAGGATCAGCTCTGGGGCCAACGTCCTGACTTTC	CAWRISSGANVLTF
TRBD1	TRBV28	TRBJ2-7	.	TGTGCCAGCAGACCCGCCGGGACAGGGTCTTACGAGCAGTACTTC	CASRPAGTGSYEQYF
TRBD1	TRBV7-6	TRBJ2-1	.	TGTGCCAGCAGCTCCGGGACAGGGAACCATGAGCAGTTCTTC	CASSSGTGNHEQFF
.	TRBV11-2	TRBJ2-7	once	TGTGCCAGCAGCTATGGGCGGGAAAGCCCCTACGAGCAGTACTTC	CASSYGRESPYEQYF
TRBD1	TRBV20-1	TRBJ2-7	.	TGCAGTTCGACAGGGGATCGCGAGCAGTACTTC	CSSTGDREQYF
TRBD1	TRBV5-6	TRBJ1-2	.	TGTGCCAGCAGCGATCCCGCCGGGACAGGGTACTATGGCTACACCTTC	CASSDPAGTGYYGYTF